Here is one T cell receptor (beta chain) with its context. As yet, its antigen is unknown. The sample belongs to a study of OX40 agonist ivuxolimab in advanced cancers. Study-level background: Across the patients, intravenous ivuxolimab was delivered every 2 weeks at 0.01 to 10 mg/kg. Whole-study findings and limits: With doses of 0.1-3.0 mg/kg, partial responders showed among the lowest clonal expansion.

Sequencing was performed with immunoSEQ multiplex PCR; in TCRdb, only in-frame clones are kept and a portion is missing. The sample contains 40,000 or so clones, about 90% of which appear only once. The sample was CD4+ or CD8+ T cells sorted from blood, taken in a trial of the OX40 agonist ivuxolimab. The TCR comes from an adult with an advanced solid tumor such as melanoma, head and neck, liver or kidney cancer.

This CDR3 reads CASSPPSATGSETQYF. The CDR3 DNA sequence: TGCGCCAGCAGCCCCCCATCGGCGACAGGGTCTGAGACCCAGTACTTC. The rearrangement links TRBV4-1 to TRBJ2-5; TRBD1 agrees at 7 bases. V lost 4 bases and J lost 5; bases outside the gene matches: 13. CDR1 is MGHRA and CDR2 is YSYEKL in the germline V gene. The CDR3 is made up of 16 amino acids.